This TCR beta chain is from a study of graft-versus-host responses after intestinal transplantation (dated by TCRdb to 2020 to 2022). Study-level background: The transplants that recipients received were multivisceral, liver-intestinal, or isolated intestinal. All recipients received anti-thymocyte globulin induction followed by maintenance tacrolimus and steroids for approximately 3 years. Bulk TCR-beta CDR3 sequencing was used to track graft-versus-host and host-versus-graft alloreactive T cell clones in the graft, circulation and bone marrow after intestinal transplantation. To identify alloreactive clones, pre-transplant mixed lymphocyte reaction products were sequenced and then compared with unstimulated pre-transplant donor and recipient T cells. A cohort of about 25 intestinal transplant recipients, including one retransplant, was enrolled, and a few patients lacking pretransplant specimens were excluded. A peak of at least 4% donor T cells among recipient peripheral blood mononuclear cells was the definition used for donor T cell macrochimerism. Rather than going through the commercial service, samples from a few later patients were sequenced in-house on an Illumina MiSeq and processed with MiXCR. Broader findings and caveats from the paper: GvH clones were detected in recipient bone marrow, and some appeared earlier in ileal mucosa or blood, consistent with an intestinal mucosal origin. The relatively low number and heterogeneity of intestinal transplant patients limited the conclusions. High GvH to HvG T cell clonal ratios were observed in the allografts of patients with donor T cell macrochimerism. Early after transplant, peak levels of circulating GvH clones were found to be associated with declines in HvG clones.

What the time point label conveys for this sample: cells obtained before transplantation from donor or recipient. In mixed lymphocyte reactions, approximately 200,000 CFSE-labeled pre-transplant responders were plated with approximately 200,000 irradiated violet-dye-labeled stimulators and cultured for 6 days. After the mixed lymphocyte reaction, proliferating CD3+CD4+CFSE-low and CD3+CD8+CFSE-low responder cells were FACS-sorted on a BD Influx sorter. The library was built by means of the immunoSEQ multiplex PCR assay. For most patients, genomic DNA was isolated with the Qiagen DNeasy Blood and Tissue Kit and sent frozen to Adaptive Biotechnologies for TCR sequencing. For most patients, genomic DNA was subjected to high-throughput TCR-beta CDR3 sequencing by Adaptive Biotechnologies. The original methods were these. Adaptive's ImmunoSEQ software was the source of the TCR sequencing data for about 17 patients, while a few other patients were processed with MiXCR and VDJtools. CD4 versus CD8 sorting errors were corrected by removing sequences found in both subsets at a frequency ratio below 5:1. CDR3 nucleotide sequences shared between donor and recipient were removed because their origin could not be assigned. To count as alloreactive, a clone needed at least 2-fold expansion over unstimulated cells and a minimum CFSE-low frequency of 0.002% (template counts) or 0.001% (read counts). Mappable clones were those detected in sequenced pre-transplant spleen, lymph node, or MLR CFSE-low populations of the donor or recipient. Cumulative frequency of alloreactive clones was calculated as a percentage of all sequences weighted by copy number. TCRdb's version of the immuneACCESS table is confined to in-frame rearrangements and falls short of the full clone set. An unresolved V gene accounts for under half of the shortfall where checked; the remainder is of unknown origin. The V and J calls and the clone size are those of that table, but D and trimming were determined from the DNA. Present in this sample are about 12,000 clones, roughly 37% of which were seen just once. Roughly 3.2% of the sample belongs to the ten largest clones.

Remarks on this clone: The sample holds no much larger clone one base away, and base qualities are not on file.

From the germline V gene, CDR1 is SGHTA and CDR2 is FQGNSA. V is shortened by 5 bases, J by 2 bases, and the region joining them spans 16 bases. The CDR3, cysteine through phenylalanine, is 17 amino acids long. Only CDR3 DNA is held: 51 bases, read in frame from base 1. This TCR came from a human patient who received an intestinal transplant. Material: alloreactive CD8+ T cells from a mixed lymphocyte reaction culture, obtained before intestinal transplant. The sample's cell subset or site label is to be understood as: CFSE-low proliferating T cells sorted from approximately six-day pre-transplant mixed lymphocyte reaction (GvH or HvG direction). The V and J segments used are TRBV7-2 and TRBJ2-6; D gene: possibly TRBD2, on 7 matching bases. This receptor has the CDR3 CASSHPGGAPGANVLTF. The nucleotide sequence reads TGTGCCAGCAGCCACCCTGGGGGGGCCCCTGGGGCCAACGTCCTGACTTTC.